These 12 T cell receptor beta chains originate from one sample sequenced in a study of CD8 T cells in Susac syndrome. Reverse transcription used roughly 0.5 to 1 ug RNA and random hexamers. TCRdb reprocessed the immunoSEQ multiplex PCR reads via MiXCR and lists one record per CDR3 protein. The table lists about 150,000 distinct CDR3 sequences, just under 95% of them singletons. The sequenced sample consisted of CD8+ T cells from PBMCs. These receptors came from a human donor with multiple sclerosis.

A few counts support this clonotype. The CDR3, as DNA: TGCAGCGTTAAGGGTCGAGGACTAGCCTACAATGAGCAGTTCTTC. Encoded protein: CSVKGRGLAYNEQFF. The chain combines TRBV29-1 with TRBJ2-1, with 7 nucleotides matching TRBD2. Germline lookup yields CDR1 SQVTM and CDR2 ANQGSEA. The CDR3 sequence is 15 residues long. The J segment lost 2 bases and the V segment lost 5 bases, leaving 9 bases of the junction unmatched.

The chain uses TRBV29-1 and TRBJ2-1; 8 bases match TRBD1. V dropped 8 bases and J dropped 0; count of bases not matched to a gene: 3. There are 13 residues in the CDR3. Germline V gene sequence: CDR1 SQVTM, CDR2 ANQGSEA. The chain's CDR3 is CSPTGGSYNEQFF. CDR3 in DNA: TGCAGCCCTACAGGGGGCTCCTACAATGAGCAGTTCTTC.

V and J are TRBV6-5 and TRBJ1-5; possibly TRBD1 for D (6 bases). The germline gives CDR1 MNHEY, CDR2 SVGAGI. CDR3 size: 15 residues. Trimming took off 2 bases at V and 6 bases at J, with 14 bases between the two ends. The CDR3 nucleotides read TGTGCCAGCAGTTACGTTGCAGGGGTGGGTCAGCCCCAGCATTTT. It is translated as CASSYVAGVGQPQHF.

The chain uses TRBV29-1 and TRBJ1-1; D gene unclear. Trimming took off 6 bases at V and 7 bases at J, with 21 bases between the two ends. The CDR3 consists of 14 residues. In germline, CDR1 is SQVTM, CDR2 ANQGSEA. The DNA of the CDR3 is TGCAGCGTCACCGGGCCCGAAAGCGTACGTGAAGCTTTCTTT. This encodes CSVTGPESVREAFF.

This sequence joins TRBV6-6 and TRBJ2-7; D perhaps matches TRBD1 (6 bases). The CDR3 spans 14 residues. Germline V gene lookup returns CDR1 MNHNY and CDR2 SVGAGI (reference sequence). V lost 0 bases and J lost 5, with 11 bases in between. The chain's CDR3 is CASSYSARGNEQYF. CDR3 DNA sequence: TGTGCCAGCAGTTACTCGGCCAGGGGCAACGAGCAGTACTTC.

The CDR3 nucleotides are TGTGCCAGCAGCCCCTCGGTTTGGGCACCCCTCCACTTT. Translated, it gives CASSPSVWAPLHF. V is TRBV14 and J is TRBJ1-6; no definite D call. V shed 4 bases and J shed 11 bases, with 12 bases lying between them. From germline, CDR1 is SGHDN and CDR2 FVKESK. The CDR3 length is 13 residues.

The V gene is TRBV7-2, the J gene TRBJ1-5, with unresolved D. Trimming shortened V by 1 base and J by 3 bases, and 10 bases separated the two germline ends. This CDR3 is 15 amino acids long. Germline V gene lookup returns CDR1 SGHTA and CDR2 FQGNSA. In DNA form, the CDR3 reads TGTGCCAGCAGCTTAGGACGGGCTTCCAATCAGCCCCAGCATTTT. Translating it yields CASSLGRASNQPQHF.

The J gene is TRBJ2-3, the V gene TRBV9; D unresolved. From germline, CDR1 is SGDLS and CDR2 YYNGEE. The CDR3 consists of 15 residues. The V end was cut by 3 bases, the J end by 2 bases, with 13 bases between. CDR3 in amino acids: CASSAHARDTDTQYF. The DNA of the CDR3 is TGTGCCAGCAGCGCGCACGCTCGTGACACAGATACGCAGTATTTT.

The chain couples TRBV7-9 to TRBJ1-5; D is undetermined. CDR3 length equals 14 residues. V was cut by 0 bases and J by 5 bases, with 8 bases left in between. Germline V gives CDR1 SEHNR, CDR2 FQNEAQ (reference sequence). DNA of the CDR3: TGTGCCAGCAGCTTAGCAGGTTCAGATCAGCCCCAGCATTTT. It encodes CASSLAGSDQPQHF.

The rearrangement uses TRBV20-1 and TRBJ2-7; D possibly corresponds to TRBD2 (7 bases). Germline V gene lookup returns CDR1 DFQATT and CDR2 SNEGSKA (reference sequence). The ends were cut back, 5 bases at V and 7 bases at J, with 21 bases in the middle. CDR3 size: 14 residues. The CDR3 region has the DNA TGCAGTGCTTTAACGGCGGGGGCCGTTGGGGAGCAGTACTTC. Its protein is CSALTAGAVGEQYF.

The gene calls are TRBV27 and TRBJ1-1; 9 bases are a match to TRBD1. This CDR3 has 13 residues. Trimming cost V 6 bases and J 1 base; bases outside gene matches: 0. Germline-derived CDR1 and CDR2 are MNHEY and SMNVEV (reference sequence). CDR3 in amino acids: CASRGQGNTEAFF. Here the CDR3 DNA reads TGTGCCAGCAGGGGACAGGGGAACACTGAAGCTTTCTTT.

The V and J genes are TRBV12-5 and TRBJ1-1; D is ambiguous. CDR1 is LGHNT, CDR2 FRNRAP, per germline. CDR3 length: 15 amino acids. Between the trimmed V and J ends, which lost 7 bases and 0 bases, there was a span of 15 bases. CDR3 sequence reads: CASDEPRRLNTEAFF. DNA of the CDR3: TGTGCTAGTGACGAGCCCCGCAGGCTGAACACTGAAGCTTTCTTT. Full variable domain (remainder filled in from reference TRBV12-5 and TRBJ1-1): DARVTQTPRHKVTEMGQEVTMRCQPILGHNTVFWYRQTMMQGLELLAYFRNRAPLDDSGMPKDRFSAEMPDATLATLKIQPSEPRDSAVYFCASDEPRRLNTEAFFGQGTRLTVV.